The T cell receptor beta chain described here comes from a study of T cells in Graves' hyperthyroidism and ophthalmopathy. CDR3 length: 15 amino acids. V was clipped by 6 bases and J by 5 bases; unmatched bases: 11. Researchers took RNA transcripts and amplified the TCR beta CDR3 regions from them. When the TCR CDR3 underwent first-round RT-PCR, the HTBI primer set was used. MiXCR, applied by TCRdb to the multiplex PCR reads, yields one record per CDR3 protein. The table lists fewer than 450,000 distinct CDR3 sequences, 15% to 20% of them singletons, with around a third in the top ten. This clonotype was picked up many times.

Sequenced material: blood. The rearrangement joins TRBV12-3 or TRBV12-4 to TRBJ2-3; TRBD2 matches 7 bases. The receptor comes from a woman aged 25 to 39 with Graves' hyperthyroidism that later progressed to Graves' ophthalmopathy. CDR3 bases: TGTGCCAGCAGGCCCGTCAGCGGGAAGGTAGATACGCAGTATTTT. This encodes CASRPVSGKVDTQYF.